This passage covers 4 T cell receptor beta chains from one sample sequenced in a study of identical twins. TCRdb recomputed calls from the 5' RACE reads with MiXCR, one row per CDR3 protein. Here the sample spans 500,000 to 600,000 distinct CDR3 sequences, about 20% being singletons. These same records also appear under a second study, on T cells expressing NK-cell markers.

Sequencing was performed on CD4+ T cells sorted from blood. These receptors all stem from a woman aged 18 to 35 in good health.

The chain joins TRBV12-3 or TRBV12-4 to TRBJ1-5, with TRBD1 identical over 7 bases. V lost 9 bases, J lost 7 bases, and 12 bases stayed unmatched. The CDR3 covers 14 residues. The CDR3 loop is CASRRGGEGQPQHF. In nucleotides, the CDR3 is TGTGCCAGTCGGAGAGGGGGCGAGGGACAGCCCCAGCATTTT.

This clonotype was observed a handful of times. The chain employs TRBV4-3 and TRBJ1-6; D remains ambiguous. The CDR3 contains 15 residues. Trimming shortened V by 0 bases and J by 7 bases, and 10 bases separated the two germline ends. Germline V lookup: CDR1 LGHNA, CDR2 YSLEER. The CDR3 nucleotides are TGCGCCAGCAGCCAAGATTCAGACGGAAATTCACCCCTCCACTTT. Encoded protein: CASSQDSDGNSPLHF.

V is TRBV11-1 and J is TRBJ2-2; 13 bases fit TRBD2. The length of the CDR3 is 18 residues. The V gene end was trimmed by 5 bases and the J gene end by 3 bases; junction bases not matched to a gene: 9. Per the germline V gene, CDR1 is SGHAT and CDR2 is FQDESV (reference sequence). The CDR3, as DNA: TGTGCCAGCAGCAGAGGAACCGGACTAGCGGGGGACACCGGGGAGCTGTTTTTT. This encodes CASSRGTGLAGDTGELFF.

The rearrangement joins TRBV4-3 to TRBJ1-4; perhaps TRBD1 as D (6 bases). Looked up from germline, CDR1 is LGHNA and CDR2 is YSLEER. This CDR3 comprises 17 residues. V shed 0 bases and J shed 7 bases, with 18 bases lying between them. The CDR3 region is CASSQDLAQGPGEKLFF. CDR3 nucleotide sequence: TGCGCCAGCAGCCAAGATTTGGCGCAGGGGCCAGGTGAAAAACTGTTTTTT.